This is a list of T cell receptor beta chains from one sample in a study of T cells in Graves' hyperthyroidism and ophthalmopathy. TCRdb processed the multiplex PCR reads anew with MiXCR; each CDR3 protein has one entry. The data show 250,000 or so distinct CDR3 sequences, approximately 15% seen once. The sample was blood. All receptors derive from a woman aged 40 to 55 with Graves' hyperthyroidism that later progressed to Graves' ophthalmopathy. CDR3s include the opening cysteine and the closing phenylalanine or tryptophan. D genes are given only for firm matches. The listing skips clone size in some rows; elsewhere it reads once, few, many or a size class.

TRBD2,many,TRBV3-1,TRBJ2-7,TGTGCCAGCAGCCAAGCACTAGCGGGGTACGAGCAGTACTTC,CASSQALAGYEQYF
.,few,TRBV24-1,TRBJ2-3,TGTGCCACCACGAGTGCGGAGAGCACAGATACGCAGTATTTT,CATTSAESTDTQYF
TRBD2,few,TRBV11-1,TRBJ2-3,TGTGCCAGCAGGGGGCCGGGACTAGCATTTCGAGATACGCAGTATTTT,CASRGPGLAFRDTQYF
TRBD2,once,TRBV11-3,TRBJ2-1,TGTGCCAGCAGCTTACCGGCTAGCGGGGGGGCAAATGAGCAGTTCTTC,CASSLPASGGANEQFF
.,few,TRBV5-4,TRBJ2-1,TGTGCCAGCAGCTCCTGGTCAAATAGTGAGTTCTTC,CASSSWSNSEFF
TRBD2,few,TRBV2,TRBJ2-7,TGTGCCAGCAGTGAAGAGCTAGCGGCAACCTACGAGCAGTACTTC,CASSEELAATYEQYF
.,many,TRBV20-1,TRBJ2-3,TGCAGTGCTAATTACCGGGACAGCACAGATACGCAGTATTTT,CSANYRDSTDTQYF
TRBD1,.,TRBV7-9,TRBJ2-2,TGTGCCAGCAGCCCCGACAGGGGGCTGGGCGGGGAGCTGTTTTTT,CASSPDRGLGGELFF
.,many,TRBV5-5,TRBJ2-1,TGTGCCAGCACCAACGGCGGGGTTCTCCGCGGTGAGCAGTTCTTC,CASTNGGVLRGEQFF
TRBD1,few,TRBV6-2/TRBV6-3,TRBJ2-5,TGTGCCAGCACACGACAGGGGGTATCAGAGACCCAGTACTTC,CASTRQGVSETQYF
.,.,TRBV14,TRBJ1-4,TGTGCCAGCAGCCAAGTCCGGGACAATAATGAAAAACTGTTTTTT,CASSQVRDNNEKLFF
.,.,TRBV5-6,TRBJ1-2,TGTGCCAGCAGCATAACGGGCTCCTCGAAGGATCGTGGCTACACCTTC,CASSITGSSKDRGYTF
.,.,TRBV7-9,TRBJ1-3,TGTGCCAGCAGCTCCCCCTGGACTCACGAAGAGGACACCATATATTTT,CASSSPWTHEEDTIYF
.,once,TRBV27,TRBJ2-5,TGTGCCAGCAGCAGGAGGGTTTCAGAGACCCAGTACTTC,CASSRRVSETQYF
.,few,TRBV3-1,TRBJ2-1,TGTGCCAGCAGCCAGTTGGCGGACTCCTACAATGAGCAGTTCTTC,CASSQLADSYNEQFF
TRBD1,many,TRBV18,TRBJ1-1,TGTGCCAGCTCACCAGGGCAGGGGGCTGAAGCTTTCTTT,CASSPGQGAEAFF
.,.,TRBV6-5,TRBJ1-4,TGTGCCAGCAGTTACTCGACGGGCGGCAATGAAAAACTGTTTTTT,CASSYSTGGNEKLFF
TRBD2,.,TRBV5-6,TRBJ2-1,TGCGCCAGCAGCTTGGTCGGGAGGGCGATGGGCGAGCAGTTCTTC,CASSLVGRAMGEQFF
TRBD1,many,TRBV12-5,TRBJ2-7,TGTGCTAGTGGTTTTCCCGGACAGGGCCACTACGAGCAGTACTTC,CASGFPGQGHYEQYF
.,many,TRBV12-3/TRBV12-4,TRBJ2-1,TGTGCCAGCAGTCCCCAGGACCGCGAGCAGTTCTTC,CASSPQDREQFF